This T cell receptor (beta chain) was captured in a study of T cell repertoires in cytomegalovirus infection (dated by TCRdb to between 2018 and 2021). About the full investigation: Peptide stimulations targeted recently identified HLA-C-restricted CMV epitopes, whose presentation resists viral immunomodulation, together with well-studied HLA-B-restricted epitopes. The HLA type of each donor mattered for the analysis, because public TCR beta signatures pointed to carriage of CMV infection along with the matching HLA type.

The treatment or condition label for this specimen denotes: in vitro stimulation with specific CMV peptide epitopes to enrich CMV-specific T cells. The table lists this clonotype with a few counts. Its antigen is currently not known. No quality values exist for individual bases; no much larger clone is one base distant. The reads were generated on an Illumina HiSeq 1500. The public sequencing data were trimmed at Q25 with fastp and processed into clonotypes with MiXCR by TCRdb, which kept only in-frame beta chains. Rows with one shared CDR3 protein collapse into an entry with the most common genes and DNA. The sample data list roughly 700,000 distinct CDR3 sequences, and roughly 36% of these were observed just once. The ten top clones hold 15% to 20% of the sample. The CDR3, from cysteine to phenylalanine, totals 13 residues. Just CDR3 DNA is preserved here, 39 bases in frame from base 1. V loses 3 bases of germline sequence and J loses 3 bases, and the interval between the two ends is 8 bases.

Paper-wide results and their limitations: In both this cohort and an independent cohort of several hundred donors, the cumulative frequency of public TCR beta family members distinguished carriers of CMV infection plus the relevant HLA type. In the ex vivo response, HLA-C-restricted CMV-specific TCR beta clonotypes were dominant, and in two of eight donors the single most frequent clonotype came from this HLA-C-restricted group.

The sequence joins TRBV12-3 or TRBV12-4 to TRBJ1-1, with the D gene not confidently named. This clonotype was obtained from a human donor in good health (CMV status not recorded). Some clones in this sample may be carry-over from other donors' samples. The specimen comprised cultured PBMCs, sampled from culture after CMV antigen stimulation. In nucleotide form, the sequence is TGTGCCAGCAGTTTTGGGGTACACACTGAAGCTTTCTTT. This sequence encodes CASSFGVHTEAFF.